This T cell receptor (beta chain) was obtained from a study of cytomegalovirus exposure and HLA in healthy donors (dated by TCRdb to about 2017). Some background on the complete study: According to an earlier analysis of 587 of the donors, about 180 million T cells yielded 100 million or so unique TCR beta sequences and around 300 Gb of sequence data. An early release covering 500 to 750 HLA-typed donors comprised 300 to 350 gigabases of sequencing data and about 90 million unique TCR sequences. Among the roughly 400 genotyped donors, about 83% belonged to the genetic ancestry cluster associated with self-reported Caucasian donors. The study aimed to test whether cataloging public T cell receptors could reveal signatures of past pathogen exposure. The T cell repertoires of 666 subjects were profiled by immunosequencing and related to cytomegalovirus serostatus. Along with the approximately 700-subject first cohort, a separate validation cohort of over a hundred different subjects was used. To predict cytomegalovirus infection status, the study brought together high-throughput TCR immunosequencing, statistical association of individual TCRs with disease status, and machine learning. To study patterns of TCR occurrence, a later analysis re-analyzed previously published TCR beta repertoires from 666 donors and added high-resolution HLA genotyping. In the later analysis, no new phenotypic data were used to find candidate immune exposures; instead, reliance was placed on TCR beta sequences and their occurrence across donors. An earlier analysis of some 600 of the donors applied high-throughput TCR beta sequencing to assess whether each TCR beta V gene segment acted as functional or pseudogenic. Donor age, sex, ethnicity and CMV serostatus were compiled alongside the repertoire data. A later genetic analysis used genome-wide SNP genotypes for about 60% of the roughly 700 donors, treating that subset as a discovery cohort. All discovery cohort repertoires had been generated on a single sequencing platform. HLA typing included class I and class II loci at four-digit resolution. Typing coverage differed by locus: A, B, C, DRB1 and DQB1 were typed in roughly 620-630 donors, DQA1 in 522, DPA1 in 606, and DPB1 in 450 to 490. Several DR-DQ haplotypes were treated as single units for association and clustering because of strong linkage in the cohort. Across about 380 genotyped donors of the cohort, an average of about 240,000 unique TCR beta nucleotide sequences per donor were sequenced, and 15% to 20% of those sequences were non-productive. Findings and caveats that apply to the study as a whole: Some IMGT-functional V segments, including TRBV6-2 and TRBV6-3, could not be told apart with the 87-base-pair reads, so those segments were excluded. Immune exposure information for the cohort was limited to CMV serostatus. The study gave a list of 150 to 200 TCR beta chains associated with cytomegalovirus. This cohort had only TCR beta chains sequenced, and the lack of alpha or paired-chain data limited which features could be detected. A cluster of highly shared sequence variants was judged likely to represent a technical artifact of the sequencing pipeline. According to a later analysis, most CMV-associated TCR beta chains appeared to be HLA-restricted, and the HLA associations seemed to be driven largely by CMV exposure. When HLA alleles, especially DR and DQ, strongly co-occurred, attributing TCR associations to individual alleles was difficult. A further reported finding was that TCR beta sequences accurately predicted the HLA-A and HLA-B alleles for most subjects in the first cohort. In a later genetic analysis, fewer N-insertions in productive TCRs were reported among donors in an Asian-associated ancestry cluster than the 666-donor mean. According to a later analysis, TCR association rates differed among HLA loci, with DRB1 alleles showing the most associated TCRs and HLA-C alleles showing the fewest. The classifier was reported to diagnose cytomegalovirus status with high specificity and sensitivity in both the original and validation cohorts. Linkage disequilibrium might explain the correlated functional status among segregating V segments, but an unknown experimental factor could not be excluded. Broadly in line with IMGT annotations, most TCR beta V segments showed up in productive rearrangements about 90% or about 30% of the time in an earlier analysis of about 500 of the donors. While some public TCRs were present in many individuals, most TCR sequences turned up only very rarely across donors. Specific HLA alleles were associated with some 15,000 TCR beta sequences at a false discovery rate of 0.05 in a later analysis. V-gene and J-gene trimming of TCR beta chains was associated with a missense DCLRE1C variant in a later genetic analysis, and the association was replicated in an independent cohort. Because some donors lacked HLA typing at each locus, the association tests relied only on the typed subset. The earlier analysis of approximately 540 of the donors excluded roughly 17 rarely observed V segments, including chromosome 9 orphons, because counts were too low. Sequencing depth was assumed to be roughly uniform across donors in the presence/absence analyses, though that assumption may not hold. Three of the identified cytomegalovirus-associated TCR beta chains were confirmed in vitro to be specific for cytomegalovirus antigens. A later analysis reported that several top co-occurrence clusters appeared linked to parvovirus B19, influenza, CMV and Epstein-Barr virus. According to the authors, the approach could potentially be generalized to other disease states and immunological phenotypes. In a later analysis, HLA-associated TCR beta chains were found to be more clonally expanded and to have lower generation probabilities than equally common non-associated chains.

The library was made by the immunoSEQ multiplex PCR assay. For the multiplex PCR, a mixture combining 60 forward primers for TCR Vbeta segments and 13 reverse primers for TCR Jbeta segments was used. A multiplex PCR assay on genomic DNA amplified the CDR3 region of rearranged TCR beta genes. The amplified TCR beta libraries were sequenced on the Illumina HiSeq System as 87-base-pair reads. The authors' pipeline ran thus. A later analysis counted some 80 million unique TCR beta chains across the 550 to 700 repertoires, and some 11 million of these chains were shared by at least two donors. Raw reads were error-corrected and collapsed into unique sequences by a nearest-neighbor algorithm in which closely related sequences were merged to remove PCR and sequencing errors. V, D and J gene segments were assigned by aligning CDR3 sequences to IMGT reference sequences. For a sequence to be retained, at least a six-nucleotide match to both a V gene segment and a J gene segment was required. Rearrangements were called productive when the CDR3 lacked stop codons and stayed in frame with V and J; all others were non-productive. Following IMGT convention, CDR3 was defined as the stretch from the second conserved V-encoded cysteine to the conserved J-encoded phenylalanine. The earlier analysis of about 610 of the donors excluded sequences that lacked an unambiguous match to a single V gene segment. In an earlier analysis of some 590 of the donors, a V segment was called functional when productive rearrangements were above 56.7%, and segregating when the standard deviation between donors exceeded 5%. To diagnose cytomegalovirus status from the catalog of TCR beta chain sequences, a statistical classification framework was built. A later analysis assigned V and J genes by comparing TCR nucleotide sequences with IMGT/GENE-DB human TR gene sequences. The TCRdist pipeline was used in a later analysis to assign CDR3 sequences and most-parsimonious VDJ recombination scenarios. A later analysis defined each TCR beta chain by its CDR3 amino acid sequence plus V-gene family, and excluded reads lacking a unique V-gene family. To address suspected cross-contamination and a sequencing artifact, a later analysis removed a few hundred highly shared, low-generation-probability nucleotide sequences. A later analysis calculated a clonal expansion index for each public chain from normalized within-repertoire ranks of inferred template counts. In a later analysis, generation probabilities were computed using a VDJ recombination model fitted to out-of-frame rearrangements, and the results were checked against IGoR. In a later analysis, hypergeometric tests were used to score TCR-TCR, TCR-HLA and TCR-CMV co-occurrence, with a repertoire-size bias correction applied to TCR pairs. To estimate false discovery rates, a later analysis permuted the HLA or CMV assignments 20 times. In a later analysis, co-occurring TCRs were grouped using DBSCAN, with TCRdist sequence similarity added in when clustering inside HLA-allele-positive subsets. Repertoires with fewer than 30,000 or more than 120,000 public chains were left out of co-occurrence clustering, as were about five repertoires with anomalous nucleotide sharing. TCRdb's version of the immuneACCESS table is confined to in-frame rearrangements and falls short of the full clone set. An unresolved V gene accounts for under half of the shortfall where checked; the remainder is of unknown origin. The V and J calls and clone size are taken from that table; D and trimming were inferred from the DNA. The sample has hundreds of thousands of clones on record, roughly 88% of them singletons. The ten largest account for roughly 0.66% of the sample.

The cohort consisted of 650 to 850 healthy bone marrow donors. All cohort members were sampled while nominally healthy, although unrecorded immune exposures were likely present. The donor tested CMV seronegative, placing the donor among the 350 or so seronegative members of the cohort. A peripheral blood sample was provided by each donor, and peripheral blood mononuclear cells were used for TCR beta sequencing. The Qiagen DNeasy Blood Extraction Kit was used to extract genomic DNA from the blood cell samples. The germline V gene provides CDR1 SNHLY and CDR2 FYNNEI. Counted from cysteine to phenylalanine, this CDR3 has 14 amino acids. Kept here is only the CDR3 DNA, which spans 42 bases and is read in frame from base 1. Trimming takes 4 bases off V and 8 bases off J; junction bases not matched to a gene: 3. Comment on this clone: Its antigen specificity is not known. The input lacks base qualities; no much larger clone sits a single base away.

The material sequenced was PBMCs. The chain is assembled from TRBV2 and TRBJ2-1, and TRBD2 aligns with 12 junction nucleotides. The TCR originated in a boy aged 2 to 10 in good health and CMV-seronegative. The DNA reads TGTGCCAGCAGTGCTAGCGGGGGGGCCTATGAGCAGTTCTTC. Translation gives CASSASGGAYEQFF.